This entry concerns a single T cell receptor beta chain. Its antigen is as yet unknown. V was pared by 4 bases and J by 0 bases, with 13 bases between. CDR3 length: 16 residues. Germline V CDR1 and CDR2: SGHTS, YDEGEE. The data were obtained in a study of cytomegalovirus exposure and HLA in healthy donors. PCR employed 60 Vbeta and 13 Jbeta primers. The method was immunoSEQ multiplex PCR; TCRdb's version includes in-frame clones alone and lacks a portion of them. The repertoire holds 150,000 to 200,000 clones, with 68% as singletons. Study-level findings and limits: Within a later analysis, the majority of CMV-associated TCR beta chains appeared HLA-restricted.

The rearrangement joins TRBV5-8 to TRBJ1-4; D is possibly TRBD1 (5 bases). Sequencing was carried out using PBMCs. This sequence originates from a man aged 50-60 years in good health and CMV-seronegative. CDR3 DNA: TGTGCCAGCAGCCCGGACACTTTTGCAACTAATGAAAAACTGTTTTTT. Its protein product is CASSPDTFATNEKLFF.